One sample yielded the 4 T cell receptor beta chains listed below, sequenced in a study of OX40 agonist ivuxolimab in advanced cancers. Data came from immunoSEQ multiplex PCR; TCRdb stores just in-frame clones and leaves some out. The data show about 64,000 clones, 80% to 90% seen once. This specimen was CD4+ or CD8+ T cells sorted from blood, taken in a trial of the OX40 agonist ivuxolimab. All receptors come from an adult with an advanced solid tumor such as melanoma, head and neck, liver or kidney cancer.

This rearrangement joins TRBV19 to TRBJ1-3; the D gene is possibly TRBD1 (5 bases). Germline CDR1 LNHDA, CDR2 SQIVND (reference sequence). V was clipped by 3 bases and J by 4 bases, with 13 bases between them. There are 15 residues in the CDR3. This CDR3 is CASSIGAGEGNTIYF. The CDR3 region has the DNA TGTGCCAGTAGTATCGGGGCAGGTGAAGGAAACACCATATATTTT.

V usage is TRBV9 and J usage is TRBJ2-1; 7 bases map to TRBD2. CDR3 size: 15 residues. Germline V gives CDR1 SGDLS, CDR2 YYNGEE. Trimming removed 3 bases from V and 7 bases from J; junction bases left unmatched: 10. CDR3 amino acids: CASSAIAGELNEQFF. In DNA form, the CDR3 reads TGTGCCAGCAGCGCAATTGCGGGAGAGCTTAATGAGCAGTTCTTC.

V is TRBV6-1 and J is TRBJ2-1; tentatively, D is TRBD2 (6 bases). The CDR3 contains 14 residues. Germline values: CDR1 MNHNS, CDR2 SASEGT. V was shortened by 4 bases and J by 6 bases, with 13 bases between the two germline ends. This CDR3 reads CASSALSSGNEQFF. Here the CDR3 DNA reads TGTGCCAGCAGTGCGTTGAGTAGCGGCAATGAGCAGTTCTTC.

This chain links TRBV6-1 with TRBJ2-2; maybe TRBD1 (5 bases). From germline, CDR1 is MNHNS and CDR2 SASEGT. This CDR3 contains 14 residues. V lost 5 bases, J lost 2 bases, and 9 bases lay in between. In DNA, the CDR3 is TGTGCCAGCAGTTTACAGGTTAACACCGGGGAGCTGTTTTTT. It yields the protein CASSLQVNTGELFF.